This T cell receptor (beta chain) comes out of a study of T cells in Graves' hyperthyroidism and ophthalmopathy. Overall study results and limits: Separation of ophthalmopathy from stable hyperthyroidism was achieved by a 13 V-J model.

It was uncontrolled infection, other autoimmune disease, pregnancy or lactation that excluded patients. This CDR3 has 15 residues. From germline, CDR1 is SEHNR and CDR2 FQNEAQ (reference sequence). Amplification of TCR beta CDR3 regions was performed using RNA transcripts as template. TCR CDR3 underwent first-round RT-PCR with the HTBI primer set. TCRdb analysed the multiplex PCR reads with MiXCR anew, one entry per CDR3 protein. Among 650,000 to 800,000 distinct CDR3 sequences, just under 45% were seen once, and the ten largest hold less than 9%. Of note for this clonotype: Its antigen is currently unknown. At one boundary the junction diverges from the germline segment, which might be a read error.

The sequence was obtained from an adult man with Graves' disease, either hyperthyroidism or ophthalmopathy (not recorded which). This sequence joins TRBV7-9 and TRBJ1-4, with a tentative D call TRBD1 (5 bases). Sequencing was carried out using peripheral blood or thyroid tissue (not recorded which). In DNA form, the CDR3 reads TGCGCCAGCAGCCACAGGACACATTTTAATGAAAAACTGTTTTTT. This translates into CASSHRTHFNEKLFF. Together with reference TRBV7-9 and TRBJ1-4, the CDR3 gives the full variable domain: DTGVSQNPRHKITKRGQNVTFRCDPISEHNRLYWYRQTLGQGPEFLTYFQNEAQLEKSRLLSDRFSAERPKGSFSTLEIQRTEQGDSAMYLCASSHRTHFNEKLFFGSGTQLSVL.